The next 7 T cell receptor beta chains were all read from a single sample in a study of blood T cell repertoires in COVID-19. Assay used: immunoSEQ multiplex PCR; TCRdb lists only in-frame clones, some missing. The sample has 90,000 to 100,000 clones; under 90% are singletons. The specimen sequenced was peripheral blood. The receptors here all came from a man aged 60-69 years with COVID-19, enrolled during active disease.

The V gene is TRBV21-1, the J gene TRBJ2-7; the table's D call, TRBD2, was not checked against the DNA. TRBV21-1 is deemed a pseudogene. This CDR3 spans 15 amino acids. The CDR3 DNA reads as TGTGCCAGCAGCAAAGAGGGTAGCGGGAGCTACGAGCAGTACTTC. It codes for CASSKEGSGSYEQYF.

The V call is TRBV6-5, the J call TRBJ1-1; TRBD1 aligns across 8 bases. CDR1 MNHEY and CDR2 SVGAGI come from the germline V gene. The V and J ends lost 10 bases and 5 bases, in that order; junction bases with no gene match: 12. The CDR3 runs 14 residues. Here the CDR3 DNA reads TGTGCCATCTCAAGACAGGGGATTTTTACTGAAGCTTTCTTT. Protein: CAISRQGIFTEAFF.

V usage is TRBV2 and J usage is TRBJ1-6; 8 bases fit TRBD1. Looked up from germline, CDR1 is SNHLY and CDR2 is FYNNEI. With V trimmed by 3 bases and J by 6 bases, 4 bases remained unmatched. The CDR3 runs to 15 residues. CDR3 loop: CASSDPGQANSPLHF. CDR3 DNA: TGTGCCAGCAGTGACCCGGGACAGGCTAATTCACCCCTCCACTTT.

This sequence joins TRBV19 and TRBJ2-5; 9 nucleotides line up with TRBD2. The V gene's germline CDR1 is LNHDA and CDR2 SQIVND (reference sequence). After removal of 6 bases from V and 4 bases from J, the junction contained 18 bases not matched to a gene. This CDR3 is 18 amino acids long. Written as DNA, the CDR3 is TGTGCCAGTAGCCCCCGTGCGGGAGGGGCCGGGTCAGTAGAGACCCAGTACTTC. Residues: CASSPRAGGAGSVETQYF. Drawing the rest from reference TRBV19 and TRBJ2-5, the complete variable domain is DGGITQSPKYLFRKEGQNVTLSCEQNLNHDAMYWYRQDPGQGLRLIYYSQIVNDFQKGDIAEGYSVSREKKESFPLTVTSAQKNPTAFYLCASSPRAGGAGSVETQYFGPGTRLLVL.

The chain combines TRBV6-4 with TRBJ2-7; 10 nucleotides line up with TRBD1. The V gene's germline CDR1 is MRHNA and CDR2 SNTAGT. The CDR3 loop spans 14 amino acids. J lost 1 base, V lost 6 bases, and 3 bases had no gene match. The CDR3 region has the DNA TGTGCCAGCAGCCCGGGACAGGGGTCCTACGAGCAGTACTTC. This encodes CASSPGQGSYEQYF.

This chain uses TRBV7-9 with TRBJ1-1; tentatively, D is TRBD1 (6 bases). V lost 5 bases, J lost 0 bases, and 13 bases lay in between. Germline lookup yields CDR1 SEHNR and CDR2 FQNEAQ (reference sequence). The CDR3 is 15 amino acids. CDR3 protein: CASSIRDTMNTEAFF. CDR3 in DNA: TGTGCCAGCAGCATCCGGGACACAATGAACACTGAAGCTTTCTTT.

The V and J genes are TRBV4-2 and TRBJ2-7; 14 bases match TRBD2. This CDR3 has 20 residues. The ends lost 0 bases at V and 3 bases at J; junction bases unmatched: 13. Germline values: CDR1 LGHNA, CDR2 YNFKEQ. The CDR3 protein is CASSQDPGLAGVMTFYEQYF. CDR3 nucleotide sequence: TGTGCCAGCAGCCAAGATCCGGGACTAGCGGGAGTGATGACCTTCTACGAGCAGTACTTC.